This T cell receptor (beta chain) was identified during a study of neoadjuvant anti-PD-1 for oral cavity cancer. Study-wide points: Post-nivolumab, blood T cell clonality was significantly elevated in non-responders.

The assay was immunoSEQ multiplex PCR, and TCRdb's table has in-frame clones only and misses some. The sample holds about 61,000 clones; more than 65% are singletons and the top ten take 2% to 3%. Deletions cut 7 bases from V and 1 base from J, with 14 bases between. The CDR3 runs to 14 residues. In germline, CDR1 is WSHSY, CDR2 SAAADI. Worth noting for this clone: The antigen remains undetermined.

V gene TRBV10-2 combines with J gene TRBJ2-7, with D perhaps given as TRBD1 or TRBD2 (5 bases each). The specimen was PBMCs, collected before nivolumab (anti-PD-1) treatment. The TCR comes from a person aged 35 to 85 with oral cavity squamous cell carcinoma. The CDR3 region is CASKWGRNSYEQYF. Here the CDR3 DNA reads TGCGCCAGCAAGTGGGGACGCAATTCCTACGAGCAGTACTTC.